This T cell receptor beta chain was found in a study of T cell repertoires in cytomegalovirus infection. Findings and caveats of the study: The response measured ex vivo was dominated by TCR beta clonotypes (HLA-C-restricted and CMV-specific). Cumulative frequency (of public TCR beta family members) identified carriers of CMV plus the relevant HLA.

As to this clonotype: Its antigen is not known.

Each CDR3 protein is one row after TCRdb ran MiXCR on the reads. This sample carries about 890,000 distinct CDR3 sequences, roughly 31% of them seen once, and the ten largest clones take around an eighth. Germline-derived CDR1 and CDR2 are LNHDA and SQIVND (reference sequence). The length of the CDR3 is 15 residues. With 6 bases removed from V and 0 bases from J, the gap between germline ends came to 9 bases. This rearrangement joins TRBV19 to TRBJ1-6; D gene ambiguous. The clonotype comes from a human donor in good health (CMV status not recorded). Some clones in this sample may be carry-over from other donors' samples. Sequencing was performed on cultured CD8+ T cells from PBMCs, taken from culture after CMV antigen stimulation. Here the CDR3 reads CASRKESSYNSPLHF. CDR3 DNA: TGTGCCAGTAGGAAGGAAAGCTCCTATAATTCACCCCTCCACTTT.